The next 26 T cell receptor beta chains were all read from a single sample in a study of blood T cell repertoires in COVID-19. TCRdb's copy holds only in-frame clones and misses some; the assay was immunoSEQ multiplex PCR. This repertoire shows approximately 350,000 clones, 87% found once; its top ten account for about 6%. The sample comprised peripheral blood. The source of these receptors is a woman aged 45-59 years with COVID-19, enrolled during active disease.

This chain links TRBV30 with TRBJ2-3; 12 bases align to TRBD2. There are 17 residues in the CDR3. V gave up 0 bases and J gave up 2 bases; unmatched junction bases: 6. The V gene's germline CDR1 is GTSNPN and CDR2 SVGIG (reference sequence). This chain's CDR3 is CAWSVGASGRATDTQYF. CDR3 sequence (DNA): TGTGCCTGGAGTGTCGGGGCTAGCGGGAGGGCCACAGATACGCAGTATTTT.

CDR3 nucleotide sequence: TGTGCCAGCAGAACCGCGGGAGGGCTGACCCGAGACCAGTACTTC. Protein: CASRTAGGLTRDQYF. This chain joins TRBV6-5 and TRBJ2-5, with TRBD2 matching 9 bases. The CDR3 is made up of 15 amino acids. The trim removed 6 bases at V and 10 bases at J, leaving 15 bases unmatched. Germline CDR1 MNHEY, CDR2 SVGAGI.

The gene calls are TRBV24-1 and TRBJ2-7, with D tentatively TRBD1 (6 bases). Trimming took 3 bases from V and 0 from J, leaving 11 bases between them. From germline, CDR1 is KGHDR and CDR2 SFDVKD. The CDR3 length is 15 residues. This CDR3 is CATSDLDRPSYEQYF. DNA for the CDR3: TGTGCCACCAGTGATCTTGACAGGCCCTCCTACGAGCAGTACTTC.

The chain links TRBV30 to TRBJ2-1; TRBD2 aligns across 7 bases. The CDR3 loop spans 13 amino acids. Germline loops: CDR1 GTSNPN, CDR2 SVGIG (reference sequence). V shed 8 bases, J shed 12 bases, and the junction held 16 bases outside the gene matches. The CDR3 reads CAVFWAGAGGQFF. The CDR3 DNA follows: TGTGCCGTCTTCTGGGCGGGAGCCGGAGGGCAGTTCTTC.

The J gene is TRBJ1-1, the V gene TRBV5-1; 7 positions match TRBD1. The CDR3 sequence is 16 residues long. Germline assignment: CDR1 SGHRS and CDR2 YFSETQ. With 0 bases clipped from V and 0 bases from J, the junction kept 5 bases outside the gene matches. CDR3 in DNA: TGCGCCAGCAGCTTGGGGGACAGAACTTTGAACACTGAAGCTTTCTTT. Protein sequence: CASSLGDRTLNTEAFF.

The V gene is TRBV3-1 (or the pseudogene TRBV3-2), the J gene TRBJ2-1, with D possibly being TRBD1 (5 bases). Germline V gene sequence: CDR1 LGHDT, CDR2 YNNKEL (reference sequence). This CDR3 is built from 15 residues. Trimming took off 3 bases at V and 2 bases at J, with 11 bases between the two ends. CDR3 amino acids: CASSQTPTAYNEQFF. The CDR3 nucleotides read TGTGCCAGCAGCCAGACTCCGACAGCCTACAATGAGCAGTTCTTC.

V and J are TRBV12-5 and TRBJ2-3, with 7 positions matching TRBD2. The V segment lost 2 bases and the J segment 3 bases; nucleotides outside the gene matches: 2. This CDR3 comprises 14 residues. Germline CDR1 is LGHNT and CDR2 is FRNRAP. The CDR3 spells CASGLSGETDTQYF. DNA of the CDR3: TGTGCTAGTGGTTTGAGCGGGGAAACAGATACGCAGTATTTT.

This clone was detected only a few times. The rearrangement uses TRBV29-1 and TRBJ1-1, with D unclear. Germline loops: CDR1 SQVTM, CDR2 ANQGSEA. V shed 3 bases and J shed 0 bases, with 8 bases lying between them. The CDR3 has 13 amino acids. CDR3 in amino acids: CSVEGRVNTEAFF. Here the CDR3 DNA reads TGCAGCGTTGAGGGGAGGGTGAACACTGAAGCTTTCTTT.

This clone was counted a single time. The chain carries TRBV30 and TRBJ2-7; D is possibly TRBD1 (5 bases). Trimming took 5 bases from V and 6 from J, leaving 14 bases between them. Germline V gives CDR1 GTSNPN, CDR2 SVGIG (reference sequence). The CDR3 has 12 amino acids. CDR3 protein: CAWSWLRGEQYF. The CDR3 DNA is TGTGCCTGGTCGTGGCTAAGGGGCGAGCAGTACTTC.

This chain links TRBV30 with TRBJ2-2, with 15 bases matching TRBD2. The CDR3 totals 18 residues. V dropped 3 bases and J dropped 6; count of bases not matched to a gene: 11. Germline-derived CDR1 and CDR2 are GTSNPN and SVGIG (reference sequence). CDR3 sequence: CAWSGLGTSGRFAGELFF. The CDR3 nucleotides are TGTGCCTGGAGCGGCCTGGGGACTAGCGGGAGGTTTGCCGGGGAGCTGTTTTTT.

The CDR3, as DNA: TGTGCCAGCAGTTACGGAGATTCTGGAAACACCATATATTTT. Encoded protein: CASSYGDSGNTIYF. This sequence joins TRBV6-6 and TRBJ1-3; D call uncertain. The CDR3 covers 14 residues. V shed 2 bases and J shed 1 base, with 6 bases lying between them. Germline CDR1 reads MNHNY; CDR2 reads SVGAGI (reference sequence).

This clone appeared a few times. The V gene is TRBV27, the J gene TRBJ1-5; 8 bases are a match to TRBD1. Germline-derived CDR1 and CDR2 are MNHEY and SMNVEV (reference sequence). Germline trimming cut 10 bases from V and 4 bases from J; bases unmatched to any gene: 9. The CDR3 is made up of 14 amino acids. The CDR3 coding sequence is TGTGCCACCTCCCTCGGACAGGGTAATCAGCCCCAGCATTTT. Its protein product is CATSLGQGNQPQHF.

Written as DNA, the CDR3 is TGCGCCAGCAGCCAAGATCTCACTGGTCCCTACGAGCAGTACTTC. Translation: CASSQDLTGPYEQYF. The chain has TRBV4-3 and TRBJ2-7; D ambiguous. This CDR3 is built from 15 residues. Germline V CDR1 and CDR2: LGHNA, YSLEER. V was pared by 0 bases and J by 2 bases, with 11 bases between.

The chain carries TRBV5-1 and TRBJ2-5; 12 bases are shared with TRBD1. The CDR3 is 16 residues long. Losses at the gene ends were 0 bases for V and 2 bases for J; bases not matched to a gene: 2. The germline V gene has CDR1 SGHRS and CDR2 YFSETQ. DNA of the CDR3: TGCGCCAGCAGCTTGGAGGGACAGGGGGCACAAGAGACCCAGTACTTC. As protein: CASSLEGQGAQETQYF.

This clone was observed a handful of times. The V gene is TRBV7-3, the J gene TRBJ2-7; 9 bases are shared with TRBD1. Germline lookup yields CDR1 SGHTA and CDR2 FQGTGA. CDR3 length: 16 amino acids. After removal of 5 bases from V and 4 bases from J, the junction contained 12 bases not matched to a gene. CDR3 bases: TGTGCCAGCAGCCCCACGGGACAGGGCAAAAGGTACGAGCAGTACTTC. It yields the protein CASSPTGQGKRYEQYF.

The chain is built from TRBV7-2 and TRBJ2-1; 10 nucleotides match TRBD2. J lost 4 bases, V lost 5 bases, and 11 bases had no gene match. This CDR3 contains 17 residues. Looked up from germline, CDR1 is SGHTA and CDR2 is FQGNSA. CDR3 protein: CASSRAVRTSGYNEQFF. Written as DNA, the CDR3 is TGTGCCAGCAGCCGGGCGGTGAGGACTAGCGGTTACAATGAGCAGTTCTTC.

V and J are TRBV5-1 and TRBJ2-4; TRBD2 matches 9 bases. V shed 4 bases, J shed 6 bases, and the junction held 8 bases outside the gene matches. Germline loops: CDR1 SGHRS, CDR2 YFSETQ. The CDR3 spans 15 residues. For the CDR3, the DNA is TGCGCCAGCAGCCCAGATAGCGGGAGAGGAAACATTCAGTACTTC. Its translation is CASSPDSGRGNIQYF.

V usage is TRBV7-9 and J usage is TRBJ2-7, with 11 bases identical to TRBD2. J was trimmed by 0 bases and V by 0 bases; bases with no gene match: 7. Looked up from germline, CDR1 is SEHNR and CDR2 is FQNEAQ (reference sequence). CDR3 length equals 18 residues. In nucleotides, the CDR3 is TGTGCCAGCAGCTTAGCGTCTAGCGGGAGGACCAGCTCCTACGAGCAGTACTTC. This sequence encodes CASSLASSGRTSSYEQYF. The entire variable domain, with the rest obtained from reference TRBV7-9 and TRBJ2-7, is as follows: DTGVSQNPRHKITKRGQNVTFRCDPISEHNRLYWYRQTLGQGPEFLTYFQNEAQLEKSRLLSDRFSAERPKGSFSTLEIQRTEQGDSAMYLCASSLASSGRTSSYEQYFGPGTRLTVT.

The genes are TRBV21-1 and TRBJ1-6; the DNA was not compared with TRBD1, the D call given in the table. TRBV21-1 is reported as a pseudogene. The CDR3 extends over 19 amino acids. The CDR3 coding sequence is TGTGCCAGCAGCAAATTAGTTTCCGACGAAGGACAACCTAATTCACCCCTCCACTTT. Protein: CASSKLVSDEGQPNSPLHF.

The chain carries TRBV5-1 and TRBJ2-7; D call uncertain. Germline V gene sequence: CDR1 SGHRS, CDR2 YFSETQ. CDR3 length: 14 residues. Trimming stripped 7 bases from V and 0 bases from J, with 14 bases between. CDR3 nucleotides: TGCGCCAGCGGCAAACAGCCAACCTCCTACGAGCAGTACTTC. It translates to CASGKQPTSYEQYF. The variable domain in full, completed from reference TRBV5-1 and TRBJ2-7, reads KAGVTQTPRYLIKTRGQQVTLSCSPISGHRSVSWYQQTPGQGLQFLFEYFSETQRNKGNFPGRFSGRQFSNSRSEMNVSTLELGDSALYLCASGKQPTSYEQYFGPGTRLTVT.

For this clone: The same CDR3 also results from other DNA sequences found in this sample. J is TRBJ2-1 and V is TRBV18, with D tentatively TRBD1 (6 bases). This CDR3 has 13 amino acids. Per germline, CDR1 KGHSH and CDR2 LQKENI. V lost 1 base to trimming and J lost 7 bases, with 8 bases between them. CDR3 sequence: CASSPLGGNEQFF. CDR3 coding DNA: TGTGCCAGCTCACCACTAGGGGGAAATGAGCAGTTCTTC.

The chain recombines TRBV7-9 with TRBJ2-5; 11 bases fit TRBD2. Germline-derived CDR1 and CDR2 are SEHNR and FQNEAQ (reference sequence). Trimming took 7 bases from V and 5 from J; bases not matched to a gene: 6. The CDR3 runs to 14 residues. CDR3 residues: CASILSGGGETQYF. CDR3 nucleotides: TGTGCCAGCATCCTTAGCGGGGGGGGCGAGACCCAGTACTTC.

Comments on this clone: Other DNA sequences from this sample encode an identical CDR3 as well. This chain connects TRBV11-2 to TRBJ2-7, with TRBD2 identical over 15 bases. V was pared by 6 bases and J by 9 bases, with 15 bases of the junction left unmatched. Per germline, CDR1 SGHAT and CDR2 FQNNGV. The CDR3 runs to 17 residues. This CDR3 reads CASREGRLGLAGGRQYF. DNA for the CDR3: TGTGCCAGCAGAGAAGGACGGTTAGGACTAGCGGGAGGGAGGCAGTACTTC.

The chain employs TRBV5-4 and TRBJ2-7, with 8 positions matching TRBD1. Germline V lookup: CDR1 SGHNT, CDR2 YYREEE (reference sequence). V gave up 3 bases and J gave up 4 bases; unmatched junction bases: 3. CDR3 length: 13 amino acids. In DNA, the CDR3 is TGTGCCAGCAGCTGGACAGGGACTTACGAGCAGTACTTC. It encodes CASSWTGTYEQYF.

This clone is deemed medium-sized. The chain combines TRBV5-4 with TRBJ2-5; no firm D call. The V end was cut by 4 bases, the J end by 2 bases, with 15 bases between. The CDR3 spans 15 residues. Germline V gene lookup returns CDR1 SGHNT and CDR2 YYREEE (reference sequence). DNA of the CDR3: TGTGCCAGCAGCCCGCCCCCGGGTACACAAGAGACCCAGTACTTC. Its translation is CASSPPPGTQETQYF.

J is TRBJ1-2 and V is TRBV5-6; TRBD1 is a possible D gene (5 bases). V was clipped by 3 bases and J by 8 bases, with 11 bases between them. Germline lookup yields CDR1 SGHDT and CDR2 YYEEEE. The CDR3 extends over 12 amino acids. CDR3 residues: CASSWGLGGYTF. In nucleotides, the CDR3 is TGTGCCAGCAGCTGGGGACTTGGAGGCTACACCTTC.